This T cell receptor beta chain was documented in a study of cytomegalovirus exposure and HLA in healthy donors. Whole-study results and caveats: Accurate prediction of HLA-A and HLA-B alleles (for most subjects) was reportedly achieved from TCR beta sequences. With high specificity and sensitivity, the classifier reportedly diagnosed cytomegalovirus status.

Both 60 Vbeta primers and 13 Jbeta primers went into the PCR. The table came from immunoSEQ multiplex PCR; TCRdb's copy has only in-frame clones and leaves some out. The repertoire holds some 200,000 clones, with 75% to 80% as singletons. About this clone: The antigen is not known.

The source is a female donor in good health and CMV-seronegative. Sequences were obtained from PBMCs.

CDR3 DNA: TGTGCCAGCAGCGCACTGGGGAGGTTTGGTTCTGGGGCCAACGTCCTGACTTTC. This translates into CASSALGRFGSGANVLTF. The gene calls are TRBV11-1 and TRBJ2-6; D possibly corresponds to TRBD2 (6 bases). The CDR3 has 18 residues. Trimming removed 5 bases at V and 1 base at J, with 18 bases between. In germline, CDR1 is SGHAT, CDR2 FQDESV (reference sequence).